This T cell receptor beta chain came from a study of blood T cell repertoires in COVID-19. Those enrolled, adults aged roughly 18 to 89 years, came from about two dozen US areas. Donors were grouped by their self-reported clinical history. This CDR3 is 15 amino acids long. Looked up from germline, CDR1 is MGHRA and CDR2 is YSYEKL. Trimming at V came to 2 bases and at J to 4 bases, leaving 3 bases not matched to a gene. In the authors' workflow: Amplified reference gene primers provided the basis for estimating nucleated cell counts. Sequencing used immunoSEQ multiplex PCR; TCRdb keeps in-frame clones, though not all of them. V and J calls and clone size follow that table, whereas D and trimming were derived from the DNA. The sample shows over 350,000 clones, roughly 85% of them seen only once.

Sample: PBMCs or T cells enriched from blood (not recorded which). The receptor was derived from a woman in her late teens or twenties with acute COVID-19. The chain combines TRBV4-1 with TRBJ2-3; the match to TRBD2 covers 10 bases. The CDR3 coding sequence is TGCGCCAGCAGCCAAATTCTAGCGGGGGCAGATACGCAGTATTTT. This translates into CASSQILAGADTQYF.